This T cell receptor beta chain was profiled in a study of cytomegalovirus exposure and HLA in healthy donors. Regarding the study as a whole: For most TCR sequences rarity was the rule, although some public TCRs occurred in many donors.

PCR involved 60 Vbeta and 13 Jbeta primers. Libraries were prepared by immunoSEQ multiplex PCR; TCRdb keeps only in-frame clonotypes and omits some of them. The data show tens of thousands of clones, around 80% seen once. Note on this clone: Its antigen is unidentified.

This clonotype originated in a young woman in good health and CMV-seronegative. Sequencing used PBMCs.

CDR3 loop: CASSPTGDQPQHF. The CDR3 DNA follows: TGTGCCAGCTCACCGACAGGGGATCAGCCCCAGCATTTT. This sequence joins TRBV18 and TRBJ1-5; TRBD1 matches at 8 bases. Trimming removed 3 bases from V and 5 bases from J; junction bases left unmatched: 0. CDR1 and CDR2 from the germline V gene are KGHSH and LQKENI. The CDR3 sequence is 13 residues long.